One and the same sample provided the 13 T cell receptor beta chains below, sequenced in a study of OX40 agonist ivuxolimab in advanced cancers. Library prep was done by the immunoSEQ multiplex PCR assay. Drawn from immuneACCESS, this table holds only the in-frame rearrangements with V and J called that TCRdb kept. Clones are partly lost; checked studies trace under half to an unresolved V gene and leave the rest unexplained. The sample table lists some 52,000 clones, 85% to 95% of them with a count of one. The leading ten clones occupy approximately 25% of the sample. This specimen consisted of CD4+ or CD8+ T cells sorted from blood, obtained in a trial of the OX40 agonist ivuxolimab. Source of these receptors: an adult with an advanced solid tumor such as melanoma, head and neck, liver or kidney cancer.

The V call is TRBV30, the J call TRBJ2-2; TRBD2 is a possible D gene (6 bases). V was trimmed by 0 bases and J by 6 bases, leaving 8 bases between them. Germline values: CDR1 GTSNPN, CDR2 SVGIG (reference sequence). The CDR3 is 13 residues long. Here the CDR3 reads CAWSVGGAGELFF. The CDR3 coding sequence is TGTGCCTGGAGTGTCGGGGGAGCCGGGGAGCTGTTTTTT.

J is TRBJ2-3 and V is TRBV19; D not certain. Trimming pared 0 bases from V and 6 bases from J, leaving 7 bases between. The CDR3 is 13 residues long. Germline assignment: CDR1 LNHDA and CDR2 SQIVND (reference sequence). CDR3 loop: CASSIDLSDTQYF. DNA for the CDR3: TGTGCCAGTAGTATAGATCTATCCGATACGCAGTATTTT.

The chain recombines TRBV19 with TRBJ2-3; D may be TRBD2 (5 bases). The CDR3 is 17 amino acids. V gave up 4 bases and J gave up 3 bases, with 20 bases separating them. Germline values: CDR1 LNHDA, CDR2 SQIVND (reference sequence). The CDR3 sequence: CASSTARGVVSTDTQYF. The CDR3 DNA is TGTGCCAGTAGTACGGCACGGGGTGTCGTAAGTACAGATACGCAGTATTTT.

The CDR3, as DNA: TGCGCCAGCAGCCAGGGGGGGATTGGCTACACCTTC. Protein product: CASSQGGIGYTF. The chain couples TRBV4-1 to TRBJ1-2; possible D gene TRBD1, 5 bases. This CDR3 is built from 12 residues. V was trimmed by 3 bases and J by 7 bases, leaving 9 bases between them. Per the germline V gene, CDR1 is MGHRA and CDR2 is YSYEKL.

The rearrangement uses TRBV4-3 and TRBJ2-1; the D gene is possibly TRBD2 (5 bases). Germline CDR1 reads LGHNA; CDR2 reads YSLEER. Trimming stripped 1 base from V and 4 bases from J, with 17 bases between. The CDR3 is 17 residues long. Here the CDR3 reads CASSQAVRQRSYNEQFF. The CDR3 bases are TGCGCCAGCAGCCAAGCTGTGCGGCAGCGGTCATACAATGAGCAGTTCTTC.

This clone is a singleton in its sample. The chain recombines TRBV6-1 with TRBJ2-1, with TRBD1 matching 10 bases. V lost 6 bases to trimming and J lost 4 bases; unmatched junction nucleotides: 6. The germline V gene encodes CDR1 MNHNS and CDR2 SASEGT. The CDR3 runs 15 residues. CDR3 loop: CASSLDRGGYNEQFF. The CDR3 nucleotides read TGTGCCAGCAGCTTGGACAGGGGGGGGTACAATGAGCAGTTCTTC.

The CDR3 protein is CAISPAWTKSVDDTEAFF. As DNA, the CDR3 is TGTGCCATCAGTCCTGCTTGGACAAAATCGGTCGACGACACTGAAGCTTTCTTT. The chain recombines TRBV10-3 with TRBJ1-1; D possibly corresponds to TRBD1 (5 bases). The CDR3 extends over 18 amino acids. Looked up from germline, CDR1 is ENHRY and CDR2 is SYGVKD. V dropped 5 bases and J dropped 3 bases, with 25 bases sitting between them.

The chain uses TRBV7-8 and TRBJ2-3, with 11 bases matching TRBD2. Germline CDR1 reads SGHVS; CDR2 reads FQNEAQ. V dropped 0 bases and J dropped 0; count of bases not matched to a gene: 5. This CDR3 contains 18 residues. CDR3 sequence: CASSLALIAGGSTDTQYF. The CDR3 bases are TGTGCCAGCAGCTTAGCGCTTATAGCGGGAGGGAGCACAGATACGCAGTATTTT.

The chain has TRBV5-4 and TRBJ2-5, with D unclear. In germline, CDR1 is SGHNT, CDR2 YYREEE (reference sequence). This CDR3 region has 15 residues. Trimming removed 2 bases at V and 6 bases at J, with 17 bases between. The CDR3 sequence is CASSFYLPEGKTQYF. DNA for the CDR3: TGTGCCAGCAGCTTTTACTTACCCGAAGGGAAGACCCAGTACTTC.

V usage is TRBV9 and J usage is TRBJ2-2; D possibly corresponds to TRBD1 (6 bases). Trimming stripped 0 bases from V and 1 base from J, with 13 bases between. This CDR3 is 17 amino acids long. The V gene's germline CDR1 is SGDLS and CDR2 YYNGEE. CDR3 region: CASSVDGGAGNTGELFF. CDR3 DNA sequence: TGTGCCAGCAGCGTAGATGGGGGCGCGGGGAACACCGGGGAGCTGTTTTTT.

The chain couples TRBV10-3 to TRBJ2-4, with TRBD1 matching over 8 bases. V shed 0 bases and J 2 bases; nucleotides not matched to a gene: 18. CDR3 length: 21 amino acids. Germline-derived CDR1 and CDR2 are ENHRY and SYGVKD. The CDR3 protein is CAISESTQGQEGFPPKNIQYF. DNA for the CDR3: TGTGCCATCAGTGAGTCAACGCAGGGACAGGAGGGGTTTCCACCCAAAAACATTCAGTACTTC.

The chain is built from TRBV10-1 and TRBJ2-1; 10 bases match TRBD2. The CDR3 has 16 amino acids. Germline V lookup: CDR1 WNHNN, CDR2 SYGVQD (reference sequence). Trimming at V came to 3 bases and at J to 3 bases, leaving 5 bases not matched to a gene. CDR3 sequence reads: CASSDPSGRGYNEQFF. The CDR3 DNA follows: TGCGCCAGCAGTGACCCTAGCGGGAGAGGCTACAATGAGCAGTTCTTC.

The chain couples TRBV5-1 to TRBJ2-7, with D possibly being TRBD2 (8 bases). The V and J ends lost 0 bases and 5 bases respectively, with 15 bases between them. CDR1 is SGHRS and CDR2 is YFSETQ in the germline V gene. The CDR3 spans 15 residues. The CDR3 coding sequence is TGCGCCAGCAGCTTGGTGGCGGGAGGACAGGACGAGCAGTACTTC. Its translation is CASSLVAGGQDEQYF. Full variable domain (remainder filled in from reference TRBV5-1 and TRBJ2-7): KAGVTQTPRYLIKTRGQQVTLSCSPISGHRSVSWYQQTPGQGLQFLFEYFSETQRNKGNFPGRFSGRQFSNSRSEMNVSTLELGDSALYLCASSLVAGGQDEQYFGPGTRLTVT.